These 17 T cell receptor beta chains were sequenced from one sample in a study of cytomegalovirus exposure and HLA in healthy donors. The PCR employed 60 Vbeta primers together with 13 Jbeta primers. The data were produced by immunoSEQ multiplex PCR, yet TCRdb's version contains in-frame clones alone and is incomplete. The table lists about 120,000 clones, roughly two thirds of them singletons. The sequenced sample consisted of PBMCs. The receptors originated from a man aged 30 to 39 in good health and CMV-seropositive.

V is TRBV7-9 and J is TRBJ2-4; 10 nucleotides agree with TRBD2. Germline V gene sequence: CDR1 SEHNR, CDR2 FQNEAQ (reference sequence). Unmatched junction bases numbered 6, after V lost 5 bases and J lost 8 bases. This CDR3 has 14 amino acids. CDR3 loop: CASSAASGSYIQYF. Written as DNA, the CDR3 is TGTGCCAGCAGCGCGGCTAGCGGGAGTTACATTCAGTACTTC.

The genes are TRBV2 and TRBJ2-5, with 7 nucleotides matching TRBD2. Germline assignment: CDR1 SNHLY and CDR2 FYNNEI. This CDR3 region has 13 residues. V shed 6 bases and J 5 bases; nucleotides not matched to a gene: 6. The CDR3 DNA reads TGTGCCAGCAGCTATGCGGGAGCGGAGACCCAGTACTTC. Its protein product is CASSYAGAETQYF.

This clone has a single count. This rearrangement joins TRBV6-5 to TRBJ2-5; 14 bases map to TRBD2. This CDR3 has 15 residues. Germline values: CDR1 MNHEY, CDR2 SVGAGI. The J segment lost 5 bases and the V segment lost 6 bases, leaving 5 bases of the junction unmatched. The CDR3 DNA sequence: TGTGCCAGCAGAGGGACTAGCGGGAGTTGGGAGACCCAGTACTTC. It encodes CASRGTSGSWETQYF.

The chain is built from TRBV5-1 and TRBJ2-5, with D tentatively TRBD2 (6 bases). The J call is doubtful: the DNA matches TRBJ2-7 better. This CDR3 is 13 amino acids long. CDR1 and CDR2 from the germline V gene are SGHRS and YFSETQ. The CDR3, as DNA: TGCGCCAGCGCCGGGACTGGCGCTTACGAGCAGTACTTC. Its translation: CASAGTGAYEQYF.

This clone was picked up a small number of times. CDR3 sequence: CASRPERGQGIDGYTF. The CDR3 nucleotides are TGCGCCAGCAGACCGGAGAGGGGACAGGGTATCGATGGCTACACCTTC. This rearrangement joins TRBV5-1 to TRBJ1-2; 9 bases line up with TRBD1. This CDR3 spans 16 amino acids. With V trimmed by 5 bases and J by 6 bases, 14 bases remained unmatched. CDR1 and CDR2 (germline): SGHRS, YFSETQ.

This clone was seen a handful of times. The gene calls are TRBV19 and TRBJ1-5; D is possibly TRBD1 (6 bases). There are 15 residues in the CDR3. In germline, CDR1 is LNHDA, CDR2 SQIVND (reference sequence). Trimming cost V 4 bases and J 0 bases, with 10 bases left between them. This CDR3 is CASSTTRGSNQPQHF. DNA for the CDR3: TGTGCCAGTAGTACGACCAGGGGTAGCAATCAGCCCCAGCATTTT.

The V and J genes are TRBV7-9 and TRBJ2-4; 10 bases line up with TRBD2. V shed 5 bases, J shed 6 bases, and the junction held 7 bases outside the gene matches. From germline, CDR1 is SEHNR and CDR2 FQNEAQ (reference sequence). The length of the CDR3 is 15 residues. The CDR3 nucleotides are TGTGCCAGCAGCGCGCCGGGACTAGCGTTAAACATTCAGTACTTC. Residues: CASSAPGLALNIQYF.

Only a few counts were recorded for this clone. The chain joins TRBV5-4 to TRBJ2-3; D unresolved. Germline lookup yields CDR1 SGHNT and CDR2 YYREEE (reference sequence). The CDR3 extends over 13 amino acids. Trimming stripped 1 base from V and 3 bases from J, with 6 bases between. The CDR3 DNA sequence: TGTGCCAGCAGCTTGCCCCGGACAGATACGCAGTATTTT. Translated, it gives CASSLPRTDTQYF.

This clone was seen more than once but under ten times. The chain employs TRBV5-1 and TRBJ1-4, with D unresolved. Germline-derived CDR1 and CDR2 are SGHRS and YFSETQ. The CDR3 extends over 16 amino acids. V was pared by 0 bases and J by 4 bases, with 13 bases between. The CDR3 sequence is CASSLGAVLFNEKLFF. CDR3 bases: TGCGCCAGCAGCTTGGGCGCGGTATTGTTTAATGAAAAACTGTTTTTT.

This clone was seen more than once but under ten times. This chain joins TRBV19 and TRBJ2-7, with TRBD1 matching over 7 bases. Trimming removed 3 bases from V and 4 bases from J; junction bases left unmatched: 12. The CDR3 extends over 16 amino acids. Germline-derived CDR1 and CDR2 are LNHDA and SQIVND (reference sequence). The CDR3, as DNA: TGTGCCAGTAGTATCTACTCTCCGGGACAGATTTACGAGCAGTACTTC. Translating gives CASSIYSPGQIYEQYF. The complete variable domain, with remaining parts taken from reference TRBV19 and TRBJ2-7, reads DGGITQSPKYLFRKEGQNVTLSCEQNLNHDAMYWYRQDPGQGLRLIYYSQIVNDFQKGDIAEGYSVSREKKESFPLTVTSAQKNPTAFYLCASSIYSPGQIYEQYFGPGTRLTVT.

This chain joins TRBV5-1 and TRBJ1-4; D is uncertain. Germline V gene sequence: CDR1 SGHRS, CDR2 YFSETQ. V lost 0 bases and J lost 8, with 14 bases in between. The CDR3 is made up of 15 amino acids. The CDR3 loop is CASSLDGETREKLFF. CDR3 bases: TGCGCCAGCAGCTTGGACGGGGAGACGAGGGAAAAACTGTTTTTT.

This clone was detected only a few times. This chain uses TRBV4-1 with TRBJ2-1; TRBD2 aligns across 9 bases. Trimming removed 0 bases from V and 5 bases from J; junction bases left unmatched: 11. This CDR3 is built from 18 residues. Per germline, CDR1 MGHRA and CDR2 YSYEKL. CDR3 residues: CASSQDFGAGGSHNEQFF. CDR3 DNA: TGCGCCAGCAGCCAAGATTTCGGAGCGGGAGGTTCCCACAATGAGCAGTTCTTC.

This rearrangement joins TRBV7-6 to TRBJ2-3; D is possibly TRBD1 (6 bases). CDR1 is SGHVS and CDR2 is FNYEAQ in the germline V gene. The length of the CDR3 is 14 residues. V was pared by 5 bases and J by 1 base, with 10 bases between. CDR3 region: CASSRNRGTDTQYF. CDR3 bases: TGTGCCAGCAGCCGAAACAGGGGCACAGATACGCAGTATTTT.

The chain employs TRBV5-1 and TRBJ2-7; D is possibly TRBD2 (5 bases). The germline V and J ends were trimmed by 0 bases and 0 bases, with 7 bases remaining between them. The CDR3 runs to 14 residues. Germline assignment: CDR1 SGHRS and CDR2 YFSETQ. CDR3 residues: CASSLEGSSYEQYF. The CDR3 DNA follows: TGCGCCAGCAGCTTGGAAGGGAGCTCCTACGAGCAGTACTTC.

This clone was counted between two and nine times. The rearrangement links TRBV28 to TRBJ2-1; 10 positions match TRBD2. CDR3 size: 18 residues. The germline V gene encodes CDR1 MDHEN and CDR2 SYDVKM. The ends lost 4 bases at V and 5 bases at J; junction bases unmatched: 14. CDR3 DNA: TGTGCCAGCAGTTCGCTAGCGGGAGTTACTAGCAGGAACAATGAGCAGTTCTTC. Translation gives CASSSLAGVTSRNNEQFF. The variable domain in full, with the rest retrieved from reference TRBV28 and TRBJ2-1, is DVKVTQSSRYLVKRTGEKVFLECVQDMDHENMFWYRQDPGLGLRLIYFSYDVKMKEKGDIPEGYSVSREKKERFSLILESASTNQTSMYLCASSSLAGVTSRNNEQFFGPGTRLTVL.

This clone was observed once. The rearrangement joins TRBV28 to TRBJ2-7; a weak D match, TRBD2 (6 bases). Between the trimmed V and J ends, which lost 5 bases and 0 bases, there was a span of 14 bases. Germline V lookup: CDR1 MDHEN, CDR2 SYDVKM. The CDR3 extends over 15 amino acids. CDR3 DNA sequence: TGTGCCAGCAGTCCTTGGGGGGTTAGCTCCTACGAGCAGTACTTC. This sequence encodes CASSPWGVSSYEQYF.

This clone was seen just once. The rearrangement links TRBV7-2 to TRBJ2-7; 9 bases align to TRBD2. The J segment lost 7 bases and the V segment lost 5 bases, leaving 12 bases of the junction unmatched. The CDR3 extends over 15 amino acids. Per the germline V gene, CDR1 is SGHTA and CDR2 is FQGNSA. The CDR3 region is CASSARGGERIEQYF. Here the CDR3 DNA reads TGTGCCAGCAGCGCCCGCGGGGGGGAGCGGATAGAGCAGTACTTC. The full variable domain, with the rest looked up from reference TRBV7-2 and TRBJ2-7, is GAGVSQSPSNKVTEKGKDVELRCDPISGHTALYWYRQSLGQGLEFLIYFQGNSAPDKSGLPSDRFSAERTGGSVSTLTIQRTQQEDSAVYLCASSARGGERIEQYFGPGTRLTVT.